A single sample is the source of the 17 T cell receptor beta chains below, sequenced in a study of cytomegalovirus exposure and HLA in healthy donors. Primers included in the PCR were 60 Vbeta and 13 Jbeta primers. TCRdb's copy holds only in-frame clones and misses some; the assay was immunoSEQ multiplex PCR. The table shows roughly 150,000 clones, with roughly 66% occurring only once. The source material was PBMCs. Every receptor here comes from a woman aged 18-29 years in good health and CMV-seronegative.

The gene calls are TRBV4-1 and TRBJ1-4, with 8 bases that match TRBD1. This CDR3 is built from 15 residues. Germline V gene data show CDR1 as MGHRA and CDR2 as YSYEKL. V trimming: 2 bases; J trimming: 7 bases; junction bases outside the gene matches: 6. CDR3 sequence (DNA): TGCGCCAGCAGCCAAACGGACAGGGAGGGTGAAAAACTGTTTTTT. Translating gives CASSQTDREGEKLFF.

In its sample, this clone was seen once. The V and J genes are TRBV5-4 and TRBJ2-1; TRBD1 matches 9 bases. V was clipped by 6 bases and J by 3 bases; unmatched bases: 10. Germline V gives CDR1 SGHNT, CDR2 YYREEE (reference sequence). The length of the CDR3 is 16 residues. The CDR3 nucleotides read TGTGCCAGCACCTCGTGGAGGACAGGGGTCTACAATGAGCAGTTCTTC. Protein sequence: CASTSWRTGVYNEQFF.

This chain joins TRBV28 and TRBJ1-2, with a possible D match to TRBD1 (5 bases). The CDR3 runs to 10 residues. Germline-derived CDR1 and CDR2 are MDHEN and SYDVKM. V lost 9 bases to trimming and J lost 7 bases, with 9 bases between them. CDR3 nucleotides: TGTGCCAGTGGGAGGGGTGGCTACACCTTC. Amino acids: CASGRGGYTF.

This clone was recorded a few times. The chain links TRBV5-1 to TRBJ2-2; no clear D gene. The CDR3 totals 13 residues. Germline V CDR1 and CDR2: SGHRS, YFSETQ. The V and J ends lost 3 bases and 9 bases respectively, with 12 bases between them. The CDR3 spells CASSSHRGRELFF. Written as DNA, the CDR3 is TGCGCCAGCAGCTCCCACCGTGGGCGGGAGCTGTTTTTT.

V gene TRBV5-4 combines with J gene TRBJ2-3, with D perhaps matching TRBD2 (6 bases). The germline V gene has CDR1 SGHNT and CDR2 YYREEE (reference sequence). The CDR3 length is 16 residues. V was cut by 4 bases and J by 0 bases, with 15 bases left in between. The CDR3 DNA follows: TGTGCCAGCAGCATCCAACGGGGGACGAGCACAGATACGCAGTATTTT. As protein: CASSIQRGTSTDTQYF.

The rearrangement links TRBV6-6 to TRBJ1-2, with D unclear. This CDR3 is 12 amino acids long. Trimming left V 7 bases short and J 7 bases short, with 13 bases between. Germline-derived CDR1 and CDR2 are MNHNY and SVGAGI (reference sequence). The CDR3 loop reads CASTPRSSGYTF. CDR3 sequence (DNA): TGTGCCAGCACCCCGAGGAGTTCTGGCTACACCTTC.

This clone turned up a few times. The chain couples TRBV11-3 to TRBJ2-3; D uncertain. Trimming removed 7 bases from V and 0 bases from J, with 14 bases in between. Germline V CDR1 and CDR2: SGHNT, YENEEA. CDR3 size: 15 residues. CDR3 region: CASILRGASTDTQYF. The CDR3 DNA follows: TGTGCCAGCATCCTTCGAGGAGCGAGCACAGATACGCAGTATTTT.

The chain employs TRBV11-2 and TRBJ2-2, with D tentatively TRBD2 (8 bases). Per germline, CDR1 SGHAT and CDR2 FQNNGV. Deletions cut 10 bases from V and 3 bases from J, with 21 bases between. The CDR3 totals 16 residues. Here the CDR3 DNA reads TGTGCCATTACGGGAGGGGGCGTCAGTTACACCGGGGAGCTGTTTTTT. Its translation is CAITGGGVSYTGELFF.

J is TRBJ2-7 and V is TRBV2; D may be TRBD1 (6 bases). Trimming left V 6 bases short and J 3 bases short, with 18 bases between. Germline V CDR1 and CDR2: SNHLY, FYNNEI. The CDR3 is 15 amino acids. Written as DNA, the CDR3 is TGTGCCAGCAGGCCCAGCCGGGACAATCGCTACGAGCAGTACTTC. Protein product: CASRPSRDNRYEQYF.

The chain is built from TRBV29-1 and TRBJ2-1; D is unresolved. The V gene's germline CDR1 is SQVTM and CDR2 ANQGSEA. Trimming stripped 6 bases from V and 3 bases from J, with 6 bases between. This CDR3 region has 11 residues. In nucleotides, the CDR3 is TGCAGCGTGCTCGGCTACAATGAGCAGTTCTTC. Translated, it gives CSVLGYNEQFF.

The chain couples TRBV28 to TRBJ1-4, with 7 bases fitting TRBD1. The J segment lost 2 bases and the V segment lost 4 bases, leaving 7 bases of the junction unmatched. Germline CDR1 reads MDHEN; CDR2 reads SYDVKM. The CDR3 has 16 amino acids. The CDR3 here is CASSSLKGATNEKLFF. CDR3 sequence (DNA): TGTGCCAGCAGTTCTCTAAAGGGGGCGACTAATGAAAAACTGTTTTTT.

This clone was observed a handful of times. The rearrangement uses TRBV10-3 and TRBJ1-6; D gene unclear. The length of the CDR3 is 15 residues. The V end was cut by 3 bases, the J end by 5 bases, with 11 bases between. Germline V gene data show CDR1 as ENHRY and CDR2 as SYGVKD. Written as DNA, the CDR3 is TGTGCCATCAGTGAAGGCCGGGAAGATAATTCACCCCTCCACTTT. It encodes CAISEGREDNSPLHF.

The V and J genes are TRBV7-2 and TRBJ2-4, with a tentative D call TRBD1 (5 bases). Trimming pared 4 bases from V and 10 bases from J, leaving 17 bases between. Germline V CDR1 and CDR2: SGHTA, FQGNSA. The CDR3 has 14 residues. The DNA of the CDR3 is TGTGCCAGCAGCTCTGAGCAGGGTCTAGGGATTCAGTACTTC. As protein: CASSSEQGLGIQYF.

The chain employs TRBV15 and TRBJ2-7; TRBD1 is a possible D gene (6 bases). V was pared by 1 base and J by 6 bases, with 19 bases between. The V gene's germline CDR1 is LNHNV and CDR2 YYDKDF (reference sequence). The CDR3 runs 16 residues. This chain's CDR3 is CATSRGGQLALGEQYF. CDR3 bases: TGTGCCACCAGCAGAGGGGGACAACTCGCGCTCGGCGAGCAGTACTTC.

V usage is TRBV27 and J usage is TRBJ2-3; D is possibly TRBD2 (5 bases). Germline CDR1 and CDR2: MNHEY and SMNVEV (reference sequence). The CDR3 totals 14 residues. Trimming stripped 3 bases from V and 6 bases from J, with 13 bases between. The CDR3 DNA reads as TGTGCCAGCAGTTTTCGACCTGGAGGTGATACGCAGTATTTT. Its translation: CASSFRPGGDTQYF.

This clone was counted a single time. The chain joins TRBV5-6 to TRBJ2-7, with 9 bases matching TRBD1. The CDR3 contains 14 residues. Germline CDR1 is SGHDT and CDR2 is YYEEEE. The V gene end was trimmed by 6 bases and the J gene end by 6 bases; junction bases not matched to a gene: 10. CDR3 sequence reads: CASTRPTGGSEQYF. For the CDR3, the DNA is TGTGCCAGCACCCGGCCGACAGGGGGGTCCGAGCAGTACTTC.

The gene calls are TRBV4-3 and TRBJ2-2, with TRBD2 as a possible D gene (5 bases). This CDR3 region has 14 residues. CDR1 and CDR2 (germline): LGHNA, YSLEER. V was trimmed by 4 bases and J by 6 bases, leaving 12 bases between them. The CDR3, as DNA: TGCGCCAGCAGCCGAGCTACTAGGCCCGGGGAGCTGTTTTTT. This sequence encodes CASSRATRPGELFF.